This T cell receptor beta chain was found in a study of blood T cell repertoires in COVID-19. Study as a whole: Acute and convalescent COVID-19 specimens originated in the United States, Italy and Spain.

This study enrolled people aged 18 to 89 from about 24 US geographic areas. The germline gives CDR1 LGHDT, CDR2 YNNKEL (reference sequence). The CDR3 length is 13 residues. V lost 1 base to trimming and J lost 1 base, with 4 bases between them. Sequenced by immunoSEQ multiplex PCR; TCRdb stores in-frame clones only, minus some. The table shows around 170,000 clones, with around 90% occurring only once. This clone was seen a single time. Other DNA sequences in this specimen translate into the identical CDR3. This clonotype was obtained from a woman between 18 and 30 years old who had recovered from COVID-19. V and J are TRBV3-1 (or the pseudogene TRBV3-2) and TRBJ1-1; D call uncertain. The sample was PBMCs or T cells enriched from blood (not recorded which). The CDR3: CASSQGQNTEAFF. As DNA, the CDR3 is TGTGCCAGCAGCCAAGGACAGAACACTGAAGCTTTCTTT.